This entry describes one T cell receptor (beta chain). CDR3 length: 16 residues. The germline V gene encodes CDR1 SGHTA and CDR2 FQGNSA. It was with a sample-barcoded 5' primer and a J-beta primer mix that a second PCR of roughly 7 to 12 cycles was run. TCRdb fed the 5' RACE reads into MiXCR, producing one record per CDR3 protein. The table records roughly 1,700,000 distinct CDR3 sequences, roughly 30% of them present only once. This entry comes from a study of blood T cells in healthy people across ages. The sample taken for sequencing was blood. The receptor comes from a woman in her twenties or thirties in good health. This chain joins TRBV7-2 and TRBJ2-1; 11 bases map to TRBD1. The DNA end is more similar to TRBJ2-7, so the J call may be wrong. The CDR3 DNA is TGTGCCAGCAGCTCTCCGGACAGGGGGCTCTACAATGAGCAGTACTTC. As protein: CASSSPDRGLYNEQYF.